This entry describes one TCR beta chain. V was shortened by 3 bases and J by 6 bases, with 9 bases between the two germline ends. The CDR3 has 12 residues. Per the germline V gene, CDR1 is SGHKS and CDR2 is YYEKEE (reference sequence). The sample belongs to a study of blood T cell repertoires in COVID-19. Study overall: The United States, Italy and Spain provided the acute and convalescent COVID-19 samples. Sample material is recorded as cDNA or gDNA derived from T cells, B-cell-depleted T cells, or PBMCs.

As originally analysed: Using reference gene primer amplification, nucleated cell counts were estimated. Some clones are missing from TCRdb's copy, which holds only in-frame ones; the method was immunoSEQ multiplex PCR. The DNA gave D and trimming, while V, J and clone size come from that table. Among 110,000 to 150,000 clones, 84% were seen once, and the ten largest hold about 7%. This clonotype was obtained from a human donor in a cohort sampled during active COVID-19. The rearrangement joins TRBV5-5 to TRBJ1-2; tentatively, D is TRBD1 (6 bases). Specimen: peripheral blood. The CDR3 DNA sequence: TGTGCCAGCAGCTGGGGGACAAATGGCTACACCTTC. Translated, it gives CASSWGTNGYTF. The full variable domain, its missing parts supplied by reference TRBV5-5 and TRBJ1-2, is DAGVTQSPTHLIKTRGQQVTLRCSPISGHKSVSWYQQVLGQGPQFIFQYYEKEERGRGNFPDRFSARQFPNYSSELNVNALLLGDSALYLCASSWGTNGYTFGSGTRLTVV.